This paragraph covers one T cell receptor (beta chain) sequence. Its antigen remains unknown. The identical CDR3 is also encoded by other nucleotide sequences in the sample. The CDR3 contains 14 residues. V lost 4 bases and J lost 4, with 14 bases in between. The data belong to a study of cytomegalovirus exposure and HLA in healthy donors. Primers: 60 Vbeta forward and 13 Jbeta reverse. The repertoire was sequenced with immunoSEQ multiplex PCR; TCRdb's copy has only in-frame clones and lacks some. The data contain some 140,000 clones, roughly 70% of them singletons. The study's findings and limits: Within an earlier analysis, most TCR beta V segments proved productive either about 90% or about 30% of the time. It was only CMV serostatus that was available as immune exposure information.

The rearrangement uses TRBV5-3 and TRBJ1-2; D not resolved. TRBV5-3 is filed as an ORF, its function uncertain. The sequence came from a man aged 30 to 45 in good health and CMV-seronegative. Sequencing was done on a sample of PBMCs. The CDR3 DNA follows: TGTGCCAGAAGCCCCCGGCACCGGGGCTATGGCTACACCTTC. Protein: CARSPRHRGYGYTF.